This is a list of T cell receptor beta chains from one sample in a study of control samples from healthy donors and cancer patients. Here immunoSEQ multiplex PCR was the method, and the copy in TCRdb shows in-frame clones only, minus some. The sample includes roughly 400,000 clones, approximately 92% seen only once; the top ten take around 6.4%. The material sequenced was PBMCs. These receptors all stem from a man aged 35-49 years with head and neck cancer. The CDR3 runs from the conserved cysteine through the conserved F or W. The order of the fields is D gene, clone size, V gene, J gene, CDR3 DNA, CDR3 protein. D genes are given only for firm matches. The listing skips clone size in some rows; elsewhere it reads once, few, many or a size class.

D gene: TRBD1
clone size: once
V gene: TRBV11-2
J gene: TRBJ1-6
CDR3 DNA: TGTGCCAGCAGCCCCCGGGACAGGGGGCAAGATAATTCACCCCTCCACTTT
CDR3 protein: CASSPRDRGQDNSPLHF

D gene: -
clone size: -
V gene: TRBV4-2
J gene: TRBJ2-3
CDR3 DNA: TGTGCCAGCAGCCGAGTTCCCCCAGGGGCTAGCACAGATACGCAGTATTTT
CDR3 protein: CASSRVPPGASTDTQYF

D gene: -
clone size: -
V gene: TRBV12-5
J gene: TRBJ2-1
CDR3 DNA: TGTGCTAGTGGTCCCTCCCCAAATGAGCAGTTCTTC
CDR3 protein: CASGPSPNEQFF

D gene: TRBD1
clone size: -
V gene: TRBV5-4
J gene: TRBJ1-3
CDR3 DNA: TGTGCCAGCCGGGACAGGACCTACTCTGGAAACACCATATATTTT
CDR3 protein: CASRDRTYSGNTIYF

D gene: -
clone size: -
V gene: TRBV7-3
J gene: TRBJ2-3
CDR3 DNA: TGTGCCAGCAGCTCTGCCCGCACAGATACGCAGTATTTT
CDR3 protein: CASSSARTDTQYF

D gene: TRBD2
clone size: -
V gene: TRBV3-1/TRBV3-2
J gene: TRBJ2-1
CDR3 DNA: TGTGCCAGCAGCCAACTAGCGGGCGGGCTTGATGAGCAGTTCTTC
CDR3 protein: CASSQLAGGLDEQFF

D gene: -
clone size: -
V gene: TRBV30
J gene: TRBJ1-1
CDR3 DNA: TGTGCCTGGAGTTCCTCCCGACAGCCCTACACTGAAGCTTTCTTT
CDR3 protein: CAWSSSRQPYTEAFF

D gene: -
clone size: once
V gene: TRBV10-3
J gene: TRBJ2-7
CDR3 DNA: TGTGCCATCGGGTCCTACGAGCAGTACTTC
CDR3 protein: CAIGSYEQYF

D gene: TRBD2
clone size: -
V gene: TRBV7-2
J gene: TRBJ2-5
CDR3 DNA: TGTGCCAGCAGCTTTAACGGCGGGGGGGCCCAGACCCAGTACTTC
CDR3 protein: CASSFNGGGAQTQYF

D gene: -
clone size: -
V gene: TRBV11-2
J gene: TRBJ2-3
CDR3 DNA: TGTGCCAGCAGCTTAGCGGGCTTTTTAGATACGCAGTATTTT
CDR3 protein: CASSLAGFLDTQYF

D gene: -
clone size: -
V gene: TRBV30
J gene: TRBJ1-5
CDR3 DNA: TGTGCCTGGAGTGTAGGGCAGGATCAGCCCCAGCATTTT
CDR3 protein: CAWSVGQDQPQHF

D gene: -
clone size: few
V gene: TRBV19
J gene: TRBJ1-1
CDR3 DNA: TGTGCCAGTAGTTACGACAGGAACACTGAAGCTTTCTTT
CDR3 protein: CASSYDRNTEAFF

D gene: -
clone size: few
V gene: TRBV6-5
J gene: TRBJ1-6
CDR3 DNA: TGTGCCAGCAGTTACTCGATTTTCGGTTCACCCCTCCACTTT
CDR3 protein: CASSYSIFGSPLHF

D gene: TRBD1
clone size: -
V gene: TRBV24-1
J gene: TRBJ1-5
CDR3 DNA: TGTGCCACCAGCCCTTCGGGACAGGGAACCAATCAGCCCCAGCATTTT
CDR3 protein: CATSPSGQGTNQPQHF

D gene: -
clone size: -
V gene: TRBV5-4
J gene: TRBJ1-1
CDR3 DNA: TGTGCCAGCAGCTTGGCTGGGGTTCTGCACACTGAAGCTTTCTTT
CDR3 protein: CASSLAGVLHTEAFF

D gene: TRBD1
clone size: -
V gene: TRBV5-6
J gene: TRBJ1-2
CDR3 DNA: TGTGCCAGCAGCTCAACCAAAGACAGGGGGCTAGCGGTGGGCTACACCTTC
CDR3 protein: CASSSTKDRGLAVGYTF

D gene: TRBD1
clone size: -
V gene: TRBV4-1
J gene: TRBJ1-2
CDR3 DNA: TGCGCCAGCAGCCAAGCCGGGACAGGGCACTATGGCTACACCTTC
CDR3 protein: CASSQAGTGHYGYTF

D gene: TRBD1
clone size: -
V gene: TRBV30
J gene: TRBJ1-3
CDR3 DNA: TGTGCCTGGAGTAAGGGGGCCACTGGAAACACCATATATTTT
CDR3 protein: CAWSKGATGNTIYF

D gene: -
clone size: -
V gene: TRBV27
J gene: TRBJ2-7
CDR3 DNA: TGTGCCAGCAGTTTTGACGAGTCCTACGAGCAGTACTTC
CDR3 protein: CASSFDESYEQYF

D gene: -
clone size: -
V gene: TRBV6-2/TRBV6-3
J gene: TRBJ1-1
CDR3 DNA: TGTGCCAGCAGTTTCTACACTGAAGCTTTCTTT
CDR3 protein: CASSFYTEAFF

D gene: -
clone size: -
V gene: TRBV5-1
J gene: TRBJ2-4
CDR3 DNA: TGCGCCAGCAGCTCGGAAGCGACCCCCCAAAACATTCAGTACTTC
CDR3 protein: CASSSEATPQNIQYF

D gene: -
clone size: -
V gene: TRBV14
J gene: TRBJ1-1
CDR3 DNA: TGTGCCGCGGGTAACGACGCCCTAGGCACTGAAGCTTTCTTT
CDR3 protein: CAAGNDALGTEAFF

D gene: TRBD1
clone size: -
V gene: TRBV6-2/TRBV6-3
J gene: TRBJ1-1
CDR3 DNA: TGTGCCAGCAGTCGCACAGGGGGCGCGGGAAGAACTGAAGCTTTCTTT
CDR3 protein: CASSRTGGAGRTEAFF

D gene: TRBD1
clone size: -
V gene: TRBV27
J gene: TRBJ1-2
CDR3 DNA: TGTGCCAGCAGTCGACAGGGGAGGGCCTATGGCTACACCTTC
CDR3 protein: CASSRQGRAYGYTF

D gene: TRBD1
clone size: -
V gene: TRBV19
J gene: TRBJ2-7
CDR3 DNA: TGTGCCAGTAGTGCCGGGACAGGGGCCTACGAGCAGTACTTC
CDR3 protein: CASSAGTGAYEQYF

D gene: TRBD2
clone size: -
V gene: TRBV11-2
J gene: TRBJ2-7
CDR3 DNA: TGTGCCAGCAGGCACTGGGGGATAGCGGGAGGGAGCTCCTACGAGCAGTACTTC
CDR3 protein: CASRHWGIAGGSSYEQYF

D gene: -
clone size: -
V gene: TRBV27
J gene: TRBJ2-5
CDR3 DNA: TGTGCCAGCAGTTTAAGGAGGGATGGGAGCGAGACCCAGTACTTC
CDR3 protein: CASSLRRDGSETQYF

D gene: TRBD1
clone size: -
V gene: TRBV3-1/TRBV3-2
J gene: TRBJ1-3
CDR3 DNA: TGTGCCAGCAGCGGATCCCGGACAGGTGGCGGAAACACCATATATTTT
CDR3 protein: CASSGSRTGGGNTIYF

D gene: -
clone size: few
V gene: TRBV6-2/TRBV6-3
J gene: TRBJ2-7
CDR3 DNA: TGTGCCAGCAGCCCCGGCTCCTACGAGCAGTACTTC
CDR3 protein: CASSPGSYEQYF

D gene: -
clone size: -
V gene: TRBV7-9
J gene: TRBJ2-7
CDR3 DNA: TGTGCCAGCAGCTTGTCAGGGGACCTCTCCTACGAGCAGTACTTC
CDR3 protein: CASSLSGDLSYEQYF

D gene: -
clone size: -
V gene: TRBV10-2
J gene: TRBJ2-2
CDR3 DNA: TGCGCCAGCAGCATGACAGGCCCCGCGAACACCGGGGAGCTGTTTTTT
CDR3 protein: CASSMTGPANTGELFF

D gene: -
clone size: few
V gene: TRBV14
J gene: TRBJ1-1
CDR3 DNA: TGTGCCAGCAGCCAAGCGGGACAACTAATTGAAGCTTTCTTT
CDR3 protein: CASSQAGQLIEAFF

D gene: -
clone size: -
V gene: TRBV23-1
J gene: TRBJ1-5
CDR3 DNA: TGCGCCAGCCTGCAGGATGATTATAGCAATCAGCCCCAGCATTTT
CDR3 protein: CASLQDDYSNQPQHF

D gene: -
clone size: -
V gene: TRBV5-6
J gene: TRBJ2-1
CDR3 DNA: TGTGCCAGCAGCTACCAAACTAATGAGCAGTTCTTC
CDR3 protein: CASSYQTNEQFF

D gene: -
clone size: -
V gene: TRBV7-8
J gene: TRBJ2-3
CDR3 DNA: TGTGCCAGCAGCTTCAAATCCCCGGATACGCAGTATTTT
CDR3 protein: CASSFKSPDTQYF

D gene: -
clone size: -
V gene: TRBV7-9
J gene: TRBJ2-3
CDR3 DNA: TGTGCCAGCAAGCAGGCAGATACGCAGTATTTT
CDR3 protein: CASKQADTQYF

D gene: TRBD1
clone size: -
V gene: TRBV7-8
J gene: TRBJ2-5
CDR3 DNA: TGTGCCAGCAGACCTGACAGGGGAGGTCAAGAGACCCAGTACTTC
CDR3 protein: CASRPDRGGQETQYF

D gene: -
clone size: -
V gene: TRBV12-3/TRBV12-4
J gene: TRBJ1-2
CDR3 DNA: TGTGCCAGCAGTTTGAGCTATGGCTACACCTTC
CDR3 protein: CASSLSYGYTF

D gene: TRBD1
clone size: -
V gene: TRBV4-1
J gene: TRBJ1-2
CDR3 DNA: TGCGCCAGCAGCCCGCCGGGGACAGACTATGGCTACACCTTC
CDR3 protein: CASSPPGTDYGYTF

D gene: -
clone size: -
V gene: TRBV6-2/TRBV6-3
J gene: TRBJ1-2
CDR3 DNA: TGTGCCAGCAGTTTTACAGGGCCCGGCTACACCTTC
CDR3 protein: CASSFTGPGYTF

D gene: -
clone size: once
V gene: TRBV12-3/TRBV12-4
J gene: TRBJ2-3
CDR3 DNA: TGTGCCAGCAGTTTCCCTCCAGATACGCAGTATTTT
CDR3 protein: CASSFPPDTQYF

D gene: -
clone size: -
V gene: TRBV7-9
J gene: TRBJ2-4
CDR3 DNA: TGTGCCAGCAGCTCCCAACGGGGGAATACATGGGGGAACATTCAGTACTTC
CDR3 protein: CASSSQRGNTWGNIQYF

D gene: TRBD1
clone size: -
V gene: TRBV4-3
J gene: TRBJ2-7
CDR3 DNA: TGCGCCAGCAGCCAAGAAGGGGGCTTGTACGAGCAGTACTTC
CDR3 protein: CASSQEGGLYEQYF

D gene: -
clone size: -
V gene: TRBV11-2
J gene: TRBJ2-3
CDR3 DNA: TGTGCCAGCAGCTTAGGCCCGGATACGCAGTATTTT
CDR3 protein: CASSLGPDTQYF

D gene: -
clone size: -
V gene: TRBV28
J gene: TRBJ2-7
CDR3 DNA: TGTGCCAGCAGCCCCCGGGCCCCGAGCCACGAGCAGTACTTC
CDR3 protein: CASSPRAPSHEQYF

D gene: -
clone size: few
V gene: TRBV6-6
J gene: TRBJ1-5
CDR3 DNA: TGTGCCAGCAGGGATACTTGGACGGCCAAGCAGCCCCAGCATTTT
CDR3 protein: CASRDTWTAKQPQHF

D gene: TRBD1
clone size: -
V gene: TRBV5-8
J gene: TRBJ2-7
CDR3 DNA: TGTGCCAGCAGCTTTCGGGACAGGGGGGTCTACGAGCAGTACTTC
CDR3 protein: CASSFRDRGVYEQYF

D gene: TRBD1
clone size: -
V gene: TRBV5-4
J gene: TRBJ2-7
CDR3 DNA: TGTGCCAGCAGCTTCGGGGACAGGGCCTACGAGCAGTACTTC
CDR3 protein: CASSFGDRAYEQYF

D gene: -
clone size: few
V gene: TRBV4-2
J gene: TRBJ2-7
CDR3 DNA: TGTGCCAGCAGCCAAGAAAGCGTCGGTGGCCTCTCCTACGAGCAGTACTTC
CDR3 protein: CASSQESVGGLSYEQYF

D gene: -
clone size: -
V gene: TRBV28
J gene: TRBJ2-7
CDR3 DNA: TGTGCCAGCAGTTTTTACTACGAGCAGTACTTC
CDR3 protein: CASSFYYEQYF

D gene: TRBD2
clone size: -
V gene: TRBV6-1
J gene: TRBJ2-7
CDR3 DNA: TGTGCCAGCAGTGAGGGACTAGCGACATCCTACGAGCAGTACTTC
CDR3 protein: CASSEGLATSYEQYF

D gene: -
clone size: -
V gene: TRBV4-3
J gene: TRBJ1-2
CDR3 DNA: TGCGCCAGCAGCCAAAGCCGGGGAGGTCCGGATGGCTACACCTTC
CDR3 protein: CASSQSRGGPDGYTF